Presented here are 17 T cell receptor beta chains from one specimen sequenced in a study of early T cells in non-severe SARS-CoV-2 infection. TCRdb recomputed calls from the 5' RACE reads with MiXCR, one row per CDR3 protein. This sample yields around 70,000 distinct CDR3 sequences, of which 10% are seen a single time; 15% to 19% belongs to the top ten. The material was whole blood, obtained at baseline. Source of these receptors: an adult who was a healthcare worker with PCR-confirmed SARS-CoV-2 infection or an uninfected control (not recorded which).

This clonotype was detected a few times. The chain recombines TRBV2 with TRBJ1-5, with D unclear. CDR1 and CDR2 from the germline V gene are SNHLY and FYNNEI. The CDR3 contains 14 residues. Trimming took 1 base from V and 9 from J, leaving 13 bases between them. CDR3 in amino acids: CASSEVRALGPQHF. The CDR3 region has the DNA TGTGCCAGCAGTGAAGTAAGGGCGCTGGGGCCCCAGCATTTT.

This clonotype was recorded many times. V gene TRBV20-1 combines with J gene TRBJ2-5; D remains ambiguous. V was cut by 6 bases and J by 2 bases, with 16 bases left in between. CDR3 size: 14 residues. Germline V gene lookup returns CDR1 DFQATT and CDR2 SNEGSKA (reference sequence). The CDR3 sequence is CSANRIGLQETQYF. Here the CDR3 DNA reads TGCAGTGCCAATAGGATAGGGTTACAAGAGACCCAGTACTTC.

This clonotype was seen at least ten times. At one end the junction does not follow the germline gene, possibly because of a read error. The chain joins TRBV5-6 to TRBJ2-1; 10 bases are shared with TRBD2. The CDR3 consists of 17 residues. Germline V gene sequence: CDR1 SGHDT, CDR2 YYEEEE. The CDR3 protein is CASSFSSSGSSYNEQFF. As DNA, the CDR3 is TGCGCCAGCAGCTTTTCGTCTAGCGGGAGCTCCTACAATGAGCAGTTCTTC.

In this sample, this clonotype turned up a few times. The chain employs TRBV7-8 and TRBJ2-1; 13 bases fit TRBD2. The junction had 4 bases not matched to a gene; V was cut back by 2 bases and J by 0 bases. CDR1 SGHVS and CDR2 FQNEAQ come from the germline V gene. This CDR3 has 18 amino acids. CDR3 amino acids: CASSLRTSGSTSYNEQFF. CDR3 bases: TGTGCCAGCAGCTTACGGACTAGCGGGAGCACCTCCTACAATGAGCAGTTCTTC.

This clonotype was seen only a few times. As DNA, the CDR3 is TGCAGTGCTAGACCTACTACGTACGAGCAGTACTTC. Protein: CSARPTTYEQYF. The chain carries TRBV20-1 and TRBJ2-7, with unresolved D. The CDR3 extends over 12 amino acids. The germline V and J ends were trimmed by 2 bases and 4 bases, with 9 bases remaining between them. Germline CDR1 reads DFQATT; CDR2 reads SNEGSKA (reference sequence).

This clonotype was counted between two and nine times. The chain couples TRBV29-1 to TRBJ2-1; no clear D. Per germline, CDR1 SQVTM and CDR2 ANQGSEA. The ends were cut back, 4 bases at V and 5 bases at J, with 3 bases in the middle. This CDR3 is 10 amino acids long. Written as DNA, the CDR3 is TGCAGCGTTGCCCACAATGAGCAGTTCTTC. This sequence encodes CSVAHNEQFF.

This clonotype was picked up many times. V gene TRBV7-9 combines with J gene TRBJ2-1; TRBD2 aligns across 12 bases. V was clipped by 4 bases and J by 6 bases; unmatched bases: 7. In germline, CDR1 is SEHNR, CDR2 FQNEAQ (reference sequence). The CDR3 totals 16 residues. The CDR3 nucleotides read TGTGCCAGCAGCTACCTGACTAGCGGGAGAACCAATGAGCAGTTCTTC. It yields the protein CASSYLTSGRTNEQFF.

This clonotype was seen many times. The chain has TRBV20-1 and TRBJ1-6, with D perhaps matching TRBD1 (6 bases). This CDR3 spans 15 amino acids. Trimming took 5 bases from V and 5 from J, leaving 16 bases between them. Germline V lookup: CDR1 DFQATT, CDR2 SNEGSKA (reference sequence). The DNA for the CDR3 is TGCAGTGCTCCCCGGGGGGGCACACATAATTCACCCCTCCACTTT. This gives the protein CSAPRGGTHNSPLHF.

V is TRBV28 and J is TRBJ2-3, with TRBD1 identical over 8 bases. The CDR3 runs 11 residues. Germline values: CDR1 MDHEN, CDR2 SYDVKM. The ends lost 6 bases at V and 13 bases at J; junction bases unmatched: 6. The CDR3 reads CASRRTGKEYF. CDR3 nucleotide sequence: TGTGCCAGCAGGAGGACAGGGAAAGAGTATTTT. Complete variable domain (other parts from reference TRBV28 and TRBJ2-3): DVKVTQSSRYLVKRTGEKVFLECVQDMDHENMFWYRQDPGLGLRLIYFSYDVKMKEKGDIPEGYSVSREKKERFSLILESASTNQTSMYLCASRRTGKEYFGPGTRLTVL.

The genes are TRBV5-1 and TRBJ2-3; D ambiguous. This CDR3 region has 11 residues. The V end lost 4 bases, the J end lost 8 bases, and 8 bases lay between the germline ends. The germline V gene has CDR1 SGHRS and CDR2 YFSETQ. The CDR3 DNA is TGCGCCAGCAGCAACGAGTTTACGCAGTATTTT. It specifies CASSNEFTQYF.

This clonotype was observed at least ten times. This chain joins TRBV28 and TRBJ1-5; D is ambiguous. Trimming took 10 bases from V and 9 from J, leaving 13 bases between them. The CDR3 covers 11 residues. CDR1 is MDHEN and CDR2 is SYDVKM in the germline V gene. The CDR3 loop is CATRQRRPQHF. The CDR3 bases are TGTGCCACCCGTCAGCGGCGGCCCCAGCATTTT. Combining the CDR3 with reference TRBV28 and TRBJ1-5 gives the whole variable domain DVKVTQSSRYLVKRTGEKVFLECVQDMDHENMFWYRQDPGLGLRLIYFSYDVKMKEKGDIPEGYSVSREKKERFSLILESASTNQTSMYLCATRQRRPQHFGDGTRLSIL.

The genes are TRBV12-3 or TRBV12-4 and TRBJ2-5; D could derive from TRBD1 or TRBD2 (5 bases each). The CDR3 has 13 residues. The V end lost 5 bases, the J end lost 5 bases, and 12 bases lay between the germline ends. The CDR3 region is CASSRTTGETQYF. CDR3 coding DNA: TGTGCCAGCAGTAGGACAACGGGGGAGACCCAGTACTTC.

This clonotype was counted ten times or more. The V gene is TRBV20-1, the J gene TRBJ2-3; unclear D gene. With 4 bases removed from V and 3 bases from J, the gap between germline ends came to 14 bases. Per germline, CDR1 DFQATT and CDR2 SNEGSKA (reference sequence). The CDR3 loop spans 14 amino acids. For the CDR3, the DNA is TGCAGTGCTAAGGACCCAATAGGGACAGATACGCAGTATTTT. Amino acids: CSAKDPIGTDTQYF.

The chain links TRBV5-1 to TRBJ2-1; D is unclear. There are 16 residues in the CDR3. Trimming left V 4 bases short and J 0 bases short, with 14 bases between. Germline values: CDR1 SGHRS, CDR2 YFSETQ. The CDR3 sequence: CASSAEAYPSYNEQFF. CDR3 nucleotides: TGCGCCAGCAGCGCTGAGGCCTATCCCTCCTACAATGAGCAGTTCTTC.

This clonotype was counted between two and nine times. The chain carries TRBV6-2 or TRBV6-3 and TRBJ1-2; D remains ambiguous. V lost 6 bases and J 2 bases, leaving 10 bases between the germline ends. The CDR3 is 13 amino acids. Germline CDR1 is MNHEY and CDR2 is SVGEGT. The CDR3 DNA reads TGTGCCAGCAGACGCAGAGACAACTATGGCTACACCTTC. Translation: CASRRRDNYGYTF.

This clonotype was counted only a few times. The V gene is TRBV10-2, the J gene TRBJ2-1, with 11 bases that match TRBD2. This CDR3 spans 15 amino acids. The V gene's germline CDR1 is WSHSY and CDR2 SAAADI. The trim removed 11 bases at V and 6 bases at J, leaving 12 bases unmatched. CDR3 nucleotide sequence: TGCGCCGCCTGGCCACTAGCGGGAGCCCGCAATGAGCAGTTCTTC. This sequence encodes CAAWPLAGARNEQFF.

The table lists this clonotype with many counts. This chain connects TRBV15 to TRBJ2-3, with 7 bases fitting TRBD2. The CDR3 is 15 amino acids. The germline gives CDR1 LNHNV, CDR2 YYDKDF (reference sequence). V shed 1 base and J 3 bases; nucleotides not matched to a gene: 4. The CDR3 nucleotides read TGTGCCACCAGCAGAGGGGCTAGCGGTACAGATACGCAGTATTTT. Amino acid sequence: CATSRGASGTDTQYF.